These 3 T cell receptor beta chains originate from one sample sequenced in a study of early T cells in non-severe SARS-CoV-2 infection. TCRdb fed the 5' RACE reads into MiXCR, producing one record per CDR3 protein. The sample lists about 97,000 distinct CDR3 sequences; less than 15% were seen once. Sequencing input: whole blood. The receptor source for this set is an adult who was a healthcare worker with PCR-confirmed SARS-CoV-2 infection or an uninfected control (not recorded which).

This clonotype appeared many times. The chain is built from TRBV5-4 and TRBJ2-3, with 7 bases aligning to TRBD2. This CDR3 has 15 amino acids. From germline, CDR1 is SGHNT and CDR2 YYREEE (reference sequence). After removal of 0 bases from V and 7 bases from J, the junction contained 8 bases not matched to a gene. Here the CDR3 reads CASSLDAGELHTQYF. The CDR3 DNA is TGTGCCAGCAGCTTGGATGCGGGAGAGTTGCATACGCAGTATTTT.

This clonotype was picked up many times. This chain joins TRBV12-3 or TRBV12-4 and TRBJ2-5; the match to TRBD2 covers 11 bases. Trimming removed 8 bases from V and 3 bases from J; junction bases left unmatched: 11. CDR3 length equals 16 residues. The CDR3 spells CASQLGLAEGEETQYF. CDR3 sequence (DNA): TGTGCCAGCCAACTGGGACTAGCGGAGGGGGAAGAGACCCAGTACTTC.

This rearrangement joins TRBV7-9 to TRBJ1-1; D may be TRBD1 (5 bases). With 0 bases removed from V and 12 bases from J, the gap between germline ends came to 14 bases. The CDR3 totals 13 residues. Germline V gene data show CDR1 as SEHNR and CDR2 as FQNEAQ (reference sequence). The CDR3 loop is CASSLAMGDLTFF. The CDR3 DNA reads TGTGCCAGCAGCTTAGCAATGGGGGATTTGACTTTCTTT.